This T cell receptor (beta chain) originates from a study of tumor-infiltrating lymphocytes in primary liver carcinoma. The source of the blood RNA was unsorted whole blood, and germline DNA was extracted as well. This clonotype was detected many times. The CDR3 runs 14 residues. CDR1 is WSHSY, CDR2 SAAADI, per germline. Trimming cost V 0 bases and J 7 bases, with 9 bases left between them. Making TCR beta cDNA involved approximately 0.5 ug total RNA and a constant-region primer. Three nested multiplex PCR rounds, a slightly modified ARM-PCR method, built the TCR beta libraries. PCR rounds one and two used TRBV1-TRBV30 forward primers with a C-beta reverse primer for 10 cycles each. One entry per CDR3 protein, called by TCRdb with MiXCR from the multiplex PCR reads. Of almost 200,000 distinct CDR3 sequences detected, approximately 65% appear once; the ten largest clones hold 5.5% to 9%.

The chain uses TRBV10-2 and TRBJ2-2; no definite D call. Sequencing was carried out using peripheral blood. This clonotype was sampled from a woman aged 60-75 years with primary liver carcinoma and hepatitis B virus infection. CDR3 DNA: TGCGCCAGCAGTGAGTCGTTGTCTGTCGGGGAGCTGTTTTTT. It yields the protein CASSESLSVGELFF.